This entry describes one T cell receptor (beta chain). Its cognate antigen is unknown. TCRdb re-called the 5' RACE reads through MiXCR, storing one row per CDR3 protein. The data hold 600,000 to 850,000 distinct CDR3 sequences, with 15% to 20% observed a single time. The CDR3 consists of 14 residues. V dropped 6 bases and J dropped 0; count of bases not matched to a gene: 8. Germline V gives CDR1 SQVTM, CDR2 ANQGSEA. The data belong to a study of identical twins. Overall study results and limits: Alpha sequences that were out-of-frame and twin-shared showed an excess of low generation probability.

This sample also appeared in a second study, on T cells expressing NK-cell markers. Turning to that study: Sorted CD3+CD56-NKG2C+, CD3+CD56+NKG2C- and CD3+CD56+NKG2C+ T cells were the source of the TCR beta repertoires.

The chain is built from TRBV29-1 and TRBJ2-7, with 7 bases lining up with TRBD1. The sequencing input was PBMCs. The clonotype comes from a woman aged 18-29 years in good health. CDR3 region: CSVQDRIPSYEQYF. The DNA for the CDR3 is TGCAGCGTACAGGACAGGATCCCCTCCTACGAGCAGTACTTC.